These 11 T cell receptor beta chains originate from one sample sequenced in a study of blood T cell repertoires in COVID-19. The data were produced by immunoSEQ multiplex PCR, yet TCRdb's version contains in-frame clones alone and is incomplete. The data contain 260,000 or so clones, roughly 79% of them singletons. Sequenced: peripheral blood. The receptors here all came from a woman aged 80 or older with COVID-19, enrolled during active disease.

The chain has TRBV24-1 and TRBJ1-2, with 9 bases that match TRBD1. Germline CDR1 and CDR2: KGHDR and SFDVKD. V was clipped by 7 bases and J by 6 bases; unmatched bases: 2. This CDR3 is 12 amino acids long. Here the CDR3 reads CATSRTGDGYTF. The CDR3 nucleotides are TGTGCCACCAGCCGGACAGGGGATGGCTACACCTTC.

This clone was observed once. The chain recombines TRBV3-1 (or the pseudogene TRBV3-2) with TRBJ2-5; D might be TRBD2 (5 bases). CDR3 length equals 15 residues. Germline CDR1 reads LGHDT; CDR2 reads YNNKEL (reference sequence). V was shortened by 5 bases and J by 5 bases, with 18 bases between the two germline ends. CDR3 residues: CASSSRPLGEETQYF. The CDR3 DNA reads as TGTGCCAGCAGCTCACGCCCCCTCGGGGAGGAGACCCAGTACTTC.

The gene calls are TRBV19 and TRBJ1-6, with 9 bases matching TRBD1. CDR1 and CDR2 (germline): LNHDA, SQIVND (reference sequence). With 6 bases clipped from V and 8 bases from J, the junction kept 11 bases outside the gene matches. The CDR3 contains 16 residues. This CDR3 is CASRKTTGGGDSPLHF. In DNA form, the CDR3 reads TGTGCCAGTAGGAAAACAACAGGGGGCGGGGATTCACCCCTCCACTTT.

This clone has just a few counts. The chain links TRBV4-1 to TRBJ2-7; a weak D match, TRBD2 (5 bases). Germline CDR1 and CDR2: MGHRA and YSYEKL. The V end lost 1 base, the J end lost 3 bases, and 13 bases lay between the germline ends. This CDR3 spans 15 amino acids. The CDR3 sequence: CASSQGEGSVYEQYF. CDR3 bases: TGCGCCAGCAGCCAAGGAGAGGGTTCAGTCTACGAGCAGTACTTC.

V and J are TRBV7-6 and TRBJ2-1; 9 bases map to TRBD2. With V trimmed by 0 bases and J by 8 bases, 5 bases remained unmatched. From germline, CDR1 is SGHVS and CDR2 FNYEAQ. The CDR3 has 15 amino acids. For the CDR3, the DNA is TGTGCCAGCAGCTTAGCGAATAGCGGGAGTGATGAGCAGTTCTTC. Translation: CASSLANSGSDEQFF.

The chain couples TRBV4-1 to TRBJ1-1, with 9 bases matching TRBD1. Germline V gene sequence: CDR1 MGHRA, CDR2 YSYEKL. V lost 5 bases and J lost 3; bases outside the gene matches: 7. The CDR3 extends over 15 amino acids. The CDR3 DNA follows: TGCGCCAGCAGCTTGGGACAGGGTACCGACACTGAAGCTTTCTTT. Its protein product is CASSLGQGTDTEAFF.

The chain carries TRBV5-6 and TRBJ1-4; D not certain. The CDR3 length is 15 residues. V was cut by 1 base and J by 4 bases, with 11 bases left in between. CDR1 is SGHDT, CDR2 YYEEEE, per germline. The CDR3 coding sequence is TGTGCCAGCAGCTTGCGAACGTTAGATAATGAAAAACTGTTTTTT. Amino acids: CASSLRTLDNEKLFF.

The V and J genes are TRBV9 and TRBJ1-3; D perhaps matches TRBD1 (6 bases). Germline V gene data show CDR1 as SGDLS and CDR2 as YYNGEE. V was shortened by 2 bases and J by 3 bases, with 9 bases between the two germline ends. The CDR3 length is 14 residues. CDR3 residues: CASSVAGDGNTIYF. Written as DNA, the CDR3 is TGTGCCAGCAGCGTGGCAGGGGATGGAAACACCATATATTTT.

The chain employs TRBV18 and TRBJ1-1; 9 nucleotides agree with TRBD1. CDR1 is KGHSH, CDR2 LQKENI, per germline. This CDR3 contains 13 residues. Trimming took 6 bases from V and 5 from J; bases not matched to a gene: 4. The CDR3 protein is CASSGGTGTEAFF. In DNA, the CDR3 is TGTGCCAGCTCGGGCGGGACAGGGACTGAAGCTTTCTTT.

The count of this clone is one. The chain combines TRBV5-1 with TRBJ2-4; TRBD2 agrees at 7 bases. With 0 bases clipped from V and 2 bases from J, the junction kept 5 bases outside the gene matches. The V gene's germline CDR1 is SGHRS and CDR2 YFSETQ. The CDR3 is 16 amino acids. The CDR3 bases are TGCGCCAGCAGCTTGGCTGCTAGCGGATCCAAAAACATTCAGTACTTC. This encodes CASSLAASGSKNIQYF.

This clone occurred a few times. The rearrangement uses TRBV4-1 and TRBJ1-3, with a tentative D call TRBD1 (6 bases). CDR1 is MGHRA, CDR2 YSYEKL, per germline. The V end lost 1 base, the J end lost 0 bases, and 7 bases lay between the germline ends. The CDR3 consists of 15 residues. The CDR3 DNA follows: TGCGCCAGCAGCCAAGGAGGGGGCTCTGGAAACACCATATATTTT. Translating it yields CASSQGGGSGNTIYF.